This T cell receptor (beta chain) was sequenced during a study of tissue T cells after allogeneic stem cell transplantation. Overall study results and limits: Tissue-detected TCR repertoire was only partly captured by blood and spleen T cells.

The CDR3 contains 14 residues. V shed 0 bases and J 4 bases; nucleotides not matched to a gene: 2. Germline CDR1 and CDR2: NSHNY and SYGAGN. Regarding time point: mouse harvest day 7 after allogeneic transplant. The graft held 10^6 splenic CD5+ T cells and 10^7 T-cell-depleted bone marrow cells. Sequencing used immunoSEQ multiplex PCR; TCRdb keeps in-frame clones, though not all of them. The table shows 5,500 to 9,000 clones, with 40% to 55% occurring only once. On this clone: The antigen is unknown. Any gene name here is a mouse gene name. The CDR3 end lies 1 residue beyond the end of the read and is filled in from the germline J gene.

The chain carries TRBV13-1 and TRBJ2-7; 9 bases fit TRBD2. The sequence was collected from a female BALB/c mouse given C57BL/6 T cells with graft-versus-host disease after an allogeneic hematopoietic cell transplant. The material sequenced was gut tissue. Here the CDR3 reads CASSDAGLGYEQYF. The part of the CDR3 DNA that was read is TGTGCCAGCAGTGATGCGGGACTGGGATATGAACAGTAC.